A single sample gave rise to the 25 T cell receptor beta chains below, sequenced in a study of blood T cells in healthy people across ages. The use of a sample-barcoded 5' primer and a J-beta primer mix characterized a second PCR of about 6 to 11 cycles. TCRdb independently ran MiXCR on the 5' RACE reads; one entry per CDR3 protein. In the table there are around 1.5 million distinct CDR3 sequences, roughly 30% of which are singletons. Sequencing input: blood. All receptors derive from a woman aged 25 to 39 in good health.

The V call is TRBV20-1, the J call TRBJ2-2; the D gene is possibly TRBD2 (5 bases). The CDR3 is 14 amino acids. Germline V lookup: CDR1 DFQATT, CDR2 SNEGSKA (reference sequence). Trimming removed 6 bases at V and 1 base at J, with 12 bases between. CDR3 nucleotide sequence: TGCAGTGCCCAGTTGGGAGTGAACACCGGGGAGCTGTTTTTT. Its protein product is CSAQLGVNTGELFF.

The chain links TRBV28 to TRBJ2-4, with 13 bases aligning to TRBD2. Germline CDR1 reads MDHEN; CDR2 reads SYDVKM. The CDR3 consists of 14 residues. J gave up 7 bases and V 3 bases, and 0 bases lay outside the gene matches. The CDR3 nucleotides read TGTGCCAGCAGTTTGACTAGCGGGAGGAACATTCAGTACTTC. Translation gives CASSLTSGRNIQYF. The full variable domain, its missing parts supplied by reference TRBV28 and TRBJ2-4, is DVKVTQSSRYLVKRTGEKVFLECVQDMDHENMFWYRQDPGLGLRLIYFSYDVKMKEKGDIPEGYSVSREKKERFSLILESASTNQTSMYLCASSLTSGRNIQYFGAGTRLSVL.

This clonotype was recorded a few times. The V gene is TRBV4-1, the J gene TRBJ1-5; D remains unclear. The CDR3 covers 13 residues. Germline V lookup: CDR1 MGHRA, CDR2 YSYEKL. V gave up 2 bases and J gave up 3 bases, with 5 bases separating them. The CDR3 loop reads CASSQRHNQPQHF. The CDR3 region has the DNA TGCGCCAGCAGCCAACGCCACAATCAGCCCCAGCATTTT.

This chain connects TRBV29-1 to TRBJ1-1; D is possibly TRBD1 (6 bases). The CDR3 is made up of 14 amino acids. Trimming removed 4 bases at V and 1 base at J, with 13 bases between. The germline V gene has CDR1 SQVTM and CDR2 ANQGSEA. The DNA of the CDR3 is TGCAGCGTTGGCCAGGGGCGAAGGAACACTGAAGCTTTCTTT. This translates into CSVGQGRRNTEAFF.

The table lists this clonotype with a few counts. The rearrangement joins TRBV5-1 to TRBJ2-1; perhaps TRBD1 as D (7 bases). The germline V and J ends were trimmed by 4 bases and 8 bases, with 16 bases remaining between them. Germline CDR1 and CDR2: SGHRS and YFSETQ. The CDR3 sequence is 14 residues long. For the CDR3, the DNA is TGCGCCAGCAGCCATGCCCAGGGGGGAGATGAGCAGTTCTTC. Its translation: CASSHAQGGDEQFF.

The J gene is TRBJ2-3, the V gene TRBV4-2; tentatively, D is TRBD2 (5 bases). V was pared by 4 bases and J by 3 bases, with 20 bases between. This CDR3 comprises 17 residues. Germline V lookup: CDR1 LGHNA, CDR2 YNFKEQ. The CDR3 bases are TGTGCCAGCAGCCCCCTCACAACCGGGGTTGGTACAGATACGCAGTATTTT. It codes for CASSPLTTGVGTDTQYF.

This rearrangement joins TRBV9 to TRBJ1-1, with D tentatively TRBD1 (5 bases). Germline V gene sequence: CDR1 SGDLS, CDR2 YYNGEE. The CDR3 has 15 residues. V was pared by 4 bases and J by 1 base, with 14 bases between. The CDR3 DNA is TGTGCCAGCAGCCATCGAGGGGCTGAGAACACTGAAGCTTTCTTT. Its protein is CASSHRGAENTEAFF.

In its sample, this clonotype was seen a few times. This may arise from a read error, as a much more abundant clone is one base away. This chain connects TRBV4-1 to TRBJ1-2, with D possibly TRBD1 on 5 matching bases. The length of the CDR3 is 16 residues. The germline V gene has CDR1 MGHRA and CDR2 YSYEKL. The V and J ends lost 0 bases and 4 bases respectively, with 15 bases between them. The CDR3 spells CASSQDAQGTCYGYTF. In DNA form, the CDR3 reads TGCGCCAGCAGCCAAGATGCGCAGGGAACCTGCTATGGCTACACCTTC.

The chain employs TRBV6-1 and TRBJ2-3, with 9 bases identical to TRBD2. The CDR3 is 14 residues long. Germline trimming cut 7 bases from V and 3 bases from J; bases unmatched to any gene: 5. The germline V gene has CDR1 MNHNS and CDR2 SASEGT. This CDR3 is CASMRGGRTDTQYF. The DNA for the CDR3 is TGTGCCAGCATGCGGGGGGGCCGGACAGATACGCAGTATTTT.

For this clonotype: The junction differs from germline at one of its ends, possibly a read error. The chain is built from TRBV20-1 and TRBJ2-7; D perhaps matches TRBD2 (6 bases). There are 13 residues in the CDR3. CDR1 and CDR2 from the germline V gene are DFQATT and SNEGSKA (reference sequence). The CDR3 region has the DNA TGCAGTGGTACAGGAGGGGCCCTCTACCAGCAGTACTTC. It codes for CSGTGGALYQQYF.

This clonotype was counted a few times. This rearrangement joins TRBV5-1 to TRBJ2-5, with D possibly matching TRBD1 (5 bases). There are 14 residues in the CDR3. V gave up 4 bases and J gave up 7 bases, with 17 bases separating them. The germline V gene encodes CDR1 SGHRS and CDR2 YFSETQ. CDR3 DNA sequence: TGCGCCAGCAGCCTTCCAGGGCCGGACGGGACCCAGTACTTC. It yields the protein CASSLPGPDGTQYF.

This clonotype was observed at least ten times. This rearrangement joins TRBV7-2 to TRBJ2-7; 7 bases match TRBD2. Unmatched junction bases numbered 4, after V lost 1 base and J lost 4 bases. The CDR3 runs 14 residues. CDR1 is SGHTA and CDR2 is FQGNSA in the germline V gene. DNA for the CDR3: TGTGCCAGCAGCTTAGTACTAGCGACTTACGAGCAGTACTTC. Protein sequence: CASSLVLATYEQYF.

This clonotype was detected only a few times. The genes are TRBV4-1 and TRBJ1-4, with TRBD1 identical over 7 bases. The V and J ends lost 0 bases and 0 bases, in that order; junction bases with no gene match: 7. The germline CDR1 and CDR2 sequences are MGHRA and YSYEKL. The CDR3 sequence is 18 residues long. CDR3 sequence: CASSQDLIQGSTNEKLFF. CDR3 nucleotide sequence: TGCGCCAGCAGCCAAGATCTTATACAGGGGTCAACTAATGAAAAACTGTTTTTT.

This clonotype was counted a few times. The chain employs TRBV10-3 and TRBJ2-4; D is possibly TRBD1 (6 bases). Near its end, the DNA agrees better with TRBJ2-7, so the J call may be wrong. The CDR3 sequence is 13 residues long. From germline, CDR1 is ENHRY and CDR2 SYGVKD. CDR3 protein: CAIAQGISYEQYF. The CDR3, as DNA: TGTGCCATCGCGCAGGGGATCTCCTACGAGCAGTACTTC.

This clonotype was seen a few times. The V and J genes are TRBV18 and TRBJ1-1; D call uncertain. V lost 0 bases and J 2 bases, leaving 10 bases between the germline ends. This CDR3 is 15 amino acids long. CDR1 and CDR2 from the germline V gene are KGHSH and LQKENI. The CDR3 coding sequence is TGTGCCAGCTCACCACCCGGCGTGACTAACACTGAAGCTTTCTTT. It is translated as CASSPPGVTNTEAFF.

This clonotype appeared once. At one boundary the junction diverges from the germline segment, which might be a read error. This chain links TRBV5-1 with TRBJ2-3, with D possibly matching TRBD2 (5 bases). Germline V lookup: CDR1 SGHRS, CDR2 YFSETQ. CDR3 size: 16 residues. The CDR3 DNA is TGCGCCAGCAGCCCGGAGGCCCACTCAAGCACAGATACGCGGTATTTT. Translating gives CASSPEAHSSTDTRYF. Based on the CDR3 plus reference TRBV5-1 and TRBJ2-3, the full variable domain is KAGVTQTPRYLIKTRGQQVTLSCSPISGHRSVSWYQQTPGQGLQFLFEYFSETQRNKGNFPGRFSGRQFSNSRSEMNVSTLELGDSALYLCASSPEAHSSTDTRYFGPGTRLTVL.

This clonotype has a handful of counts. The CDR3 is CSVDYRDINYGYTF. The CDR3 DNA sequence: TGCAGCGTTGATTATCGGGACATTAACTATGGCTACACCTTC. This chain uses TRBV29-1 with TRBJ1-2; D might be TRBD1 (6 bases). This CDR3 spans 14 amino acids. V lost 3 bases, J lost 1 base, and 12 bases lay in between. CDR1 and CDR2 from the germline V gene are SQVTM and ANQGSEA.

The CDR3 nucleotides are TGCAGTGCCCGACCACAGCTCCACGAGCAGTACTTC. This gives the protein CSARPQLHEQYF. This chain joins TRBV20-1 and TRBJ2-7; D gene uncertain. The germline gives CDR1 DFQATT, CDR2 SNEGSKA (reference sequence). The V and J ends lost 6 bases and 5 bases respectively, with 14 bases between them. This CDR3 has 12 amino acids.

The J gene is TRBJ2-1, the V gene TRBV4-2; 7 nucleotides align to TRBD2. Trimming removed 5 bases from V and 0 bases from J; junction bases left unmatched: 7. CDR3 length: 16 residues. Germline loops: CDR1 LGHNA, CDR2 YNFKEQ. CDR3 sequence (DNA): TGTGCCAGCAGCAGAAGCGGGGAAGCCTCCTACAATGAGCAGTTCTTC. The encoded protein is CASSRSGEASYNEQFF.

The V call is TRBV20-1, the J call TRBJ1-1; the D is unclear. The CDR3 runs to 11 residues. Germline assignment: CDR1 DFQATT and CDR2 SNEGSKA (reference sequence). V was cut by 2 bases and J by 7 bases, with 8 bases left in between. The CDR3 spells CSARSEFEAFF. CDR3 nucleotide sequence: TGCAGTGCTAGATCAGAATTTGAAGCTTTCTTT.

This clonotype was observed a handful of times. The chain couples TRBV2 to TRBJ2-1; possible D gene TRBD1, 6 bases. V was trimmed by 9 bases and J by 5 bases, leaving 11 bases between them. Germline loops: CDR1 SNHLY, CDR2 FYNNEI. This CDR3 spans 12 amino acids. CDR3 in DNA: TGTGCCAGTAAAACAGGGAACAATGAGCAGTTCTTC. Translation: CASKTGNNEQFF.

This clonotype appeared a few times. The junction does not match germline at one end; this may be a read error. The chain links TRBV6-1 to TRBJ2-5, with D possibly matching TRBD1 (5 bases). This CDR3 has 13 residues. Germline CDR1 reads MNHNS; CDR2 reads SASEGT. The CDR3 region has the DNA TGTGCCCGCAGTGCAGACAGACGGGAGACCCAGTACTTC. It codes for CARSADRRETQYF.

This clonotype was seen ten or more times. V and J are TRBV29-1 and TRBJ2-5; D gene ambiguous. With 6 bases removed from V and 4 bases from J, the gap between germline ends came to 15 bases. The CDR3 extends over 13 amino acids. Germline loops: CDR1 SQVTM, CDR2 ANQGSEA. The CDR3 reads CSVDDNPGETQYF. CDR3 DNA sequence: TGCAGCGTAGACGATAACCCGGGAGAGACCCAGTACTTC.

CDR3 coding DNA: TGTGCCAGCAGTGCAGCGGGACGCATGGGCTTAGCCAAAAACATTCAGTACTTC. Protein: CASSAAGRMGLAKNIQYF. V is TRBV28 and J is TRBJ2-4, with TRBD2 identical over 7 bases. With 5 bases clipped from V and 0 bases from J, the junction kept 13 bases outside the gene matches. Germline lookup yields CDR1 MDHEN and CDR2 SYDVKM. The CDR3 length is 18 residues.

This chain uses TRBV20-1 with TRBJ2-7; D uncertain. Germline V lookup: CDR1 DFQATT, CDR2 SNEGSKA (reference sequence). This CDR3 spans 14 amino acids. V was clipped by 4 bases and J by 0 bases, with 13 bases between them. For the CDR3, the DNA is TGCAGTGCTACCAACCTCGCTAGCTCCTACGAGCAGTACTTC. Protein sequence: CSATNLASSYEQYF.